This TCR beta chain was sequenced during a study of T cells in Graves' hyperthyroidism and ophthalmopathy. Looking at the study overall: Pretreatment peripheral blood was obtained at initial diagnosis.

Amplification yielded TCR beta CDR3 regions, with RNA transcripts as the source. First-round RT-PCR of the TCR CDR3 relied on the HTBI primer set. Using its own MiXCR run on the multiplex PCR reads, TCRdb lists one record per CDR3 protein. This repertoire shows about 250,000 distinct CDR3 sequences, 22% found once; its top ten account for around 65%. Fresh peripheral blood, less than 11 ml of it, supplied the PBMCs. Whole-study findings and limits: Expanded thyroid clonotypes (above 0.001) were mostly also found in blood.

The V gene end was trimmed by 8 bases and the J gene end by 1 base; junction bases not matched to a gene: 4. Per the germline V gene, CDR1 is MNHNS and CDR2 is SASEGT. This CDR3 has 15 residues. At least ten counts were recorded for this clonotype. What it binds is unknown. The rearrangement uses TRBV6-1 and TRBJ2-2, with TRBD2 matching over 10 bases. The sequenced sample was blood. The sequence was obtained from a man under 40 with Graves' ophthalmopathy. CDR3 nucleotides: TGTGCCAGCGCCATAGCGGGAGGGAACACCGGGGAGCTGTTTTTT. Protein product: CASAIAGGNTGELFF.